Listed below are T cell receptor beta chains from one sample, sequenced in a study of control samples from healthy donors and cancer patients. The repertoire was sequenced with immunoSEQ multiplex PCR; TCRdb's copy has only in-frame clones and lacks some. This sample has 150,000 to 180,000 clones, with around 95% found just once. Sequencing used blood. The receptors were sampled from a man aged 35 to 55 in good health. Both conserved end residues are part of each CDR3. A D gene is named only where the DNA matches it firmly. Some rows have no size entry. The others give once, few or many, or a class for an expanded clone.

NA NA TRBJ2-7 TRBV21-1 TGTGCCAGCAGCCCCCTCAAGGGCGGGAGCTACGAGCAGTACTTC CASSPLKGGSYEQYF
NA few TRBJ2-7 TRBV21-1 TGTGCCAGCAGCAATAACTCTAGCGGGGGGTACGAGCAGTACTTC CASSNNSSGGYEQYF
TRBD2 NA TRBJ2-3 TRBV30 TGTGCCTGGAGTGTACTAGCGGGCACAGATACGCAGTATTTT CAWSVLAGTDTQYF
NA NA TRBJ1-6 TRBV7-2 TGTGCCAGCAGCCCCCGGGGCGGTCGTTATAATTCACCCCTCCACTTT CASSPRGGRYNSPLHF
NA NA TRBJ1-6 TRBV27 TGTGCCAGCAGTCCTTCGGCGGCACTCCTCAATTCACCCCTCCACTTT CASSPSAALLNSPLHF
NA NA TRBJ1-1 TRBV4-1 TGCGCCAGCAGCCAAGGTGAGACGGATGGCACTGAAGCTTTCTTT CASSQGETDGTEAFF
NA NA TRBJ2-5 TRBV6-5 TGTGCCAGCAGTTACGGGGACGGGCGATCGAAGACCCAGTACTTC CASSYGDGRSKTQYF
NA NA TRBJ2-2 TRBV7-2 TGTGCCAGCAGCTTAGGTGGGCGGAACACCGGGGAGCTGTTTTTT CASSLGGRNTGELFF
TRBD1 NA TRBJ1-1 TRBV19 TGTGCCAGTAGTTTCCACAGGGGGCGAGGCACTGAAGCTTTCTTT CASSFHRGRGTEAFF
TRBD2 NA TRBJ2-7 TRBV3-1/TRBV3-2 TGTGCCAGCAGCAGGGCTGGGGGTAGCGGGGGCTCCTACGAGCAGTACTTC CASSRAGGSGGSYEQYF
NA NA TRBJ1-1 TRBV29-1 TGCAGCGGCCATACAGGGAGGGTAATTGACACTGAAGCTTTCTTT CSGHTGRVIDTEAFF
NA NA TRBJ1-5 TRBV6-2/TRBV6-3 TGTGCCAGCAGTCGGGGTCTCAATCAGCCCCAGCATTTT CASSRGLNQPQHF
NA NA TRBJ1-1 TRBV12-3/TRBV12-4 TGTGCCAGCAGTTTGTGGGAGAACACTGAAGCTTTCTTT CASSLWENTEAFF
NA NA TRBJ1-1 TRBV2 TGTGCCAGCAGCCCAGGGTGGAACACTGAAGCTTTCTTT CASSPGWNTEAFF
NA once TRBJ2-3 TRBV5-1 TGCGCCAGCAGCTTTAGGGCCCCAGATACGCAGTATTTT CASSFRAPDTQYF
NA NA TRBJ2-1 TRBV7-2 TGTGCCAGCAGCTTAGCGCCCAGCGGGCGCCACAATGAGCAGTTCTTC CASSLAPSGRHNEQFF
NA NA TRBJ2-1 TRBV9 TGTGCCAGCAGAGAATCGGACTATCAGTTCTTC CASRESDYQFF
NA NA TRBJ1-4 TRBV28 TGTGCCAGCAGTTTAAGGGGGGCGGATGAAAAACTGTTTTTT CASSLRGADEKLFF
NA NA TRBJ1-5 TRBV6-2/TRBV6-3 TGTGCCAGCAGCCAGCGGACGGGCCCGCAGCCCCAGCATTTT CASSQRTGPQPQHF
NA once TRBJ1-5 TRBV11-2 TGTGCCAGCAGTCAGGGTGGAAATCAGCCCCAGCATTTT CASSQGGNQPQHF
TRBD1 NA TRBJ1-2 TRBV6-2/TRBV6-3 TGTGCCAGCAGTTACCCAAGACAGGGAGGCCCCTATGGCTACACCTTC CASSYPRQGGPYGYTF
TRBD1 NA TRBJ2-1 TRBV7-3 TGTGCCAGCAGCCTAGGACAGGCCTATGAGCAGTTCTTC CASSLGQAYEQFF
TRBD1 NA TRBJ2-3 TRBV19 TGTGCCAGCAGGACAGGTTCAAACACAGATACGCAGTATTTT CASRTGSNTDTQYF
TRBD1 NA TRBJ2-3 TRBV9 TGTGCCAGCAGCGCCGGGACAGGCCTCACAGATACGCAGTATTTT CASSAGTGLTDTQYF
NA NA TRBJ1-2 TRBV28 TGTGCCAGCAGTTCAAATCTAGGAGCTAACTATGGCTACACCTTC CASSSNLGANYGYTF
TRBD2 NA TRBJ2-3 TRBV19 TGTGCCAGTAGTATAGTTAGAGGACTAGCGGTCACAGATACGCAGTATTTT CASSIVRGLAVTDTQYF
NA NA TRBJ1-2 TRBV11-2 TGTGCCAGCAGCGTTAGGGGTGCGGACTATGGCTACACCTTC CASSVRGADYGYTF
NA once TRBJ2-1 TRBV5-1 TGCGCCAGCAGCTTGTCGAGGGGGGGCAATGAGCAGTTCTTC CASSLSRGGNEQFF
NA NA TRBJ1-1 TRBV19 TGTGCCAGTACGCAGGGCGCCACTGAAGCTTTCTTT CASTQGATEAFF
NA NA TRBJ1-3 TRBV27 TGTGCCAGCAGTTTAAAAGGGTCCGGAAACACCATATATTTT CASSLKGSGNTIYF
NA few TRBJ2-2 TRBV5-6 TGTGCCAGCAGCGGTTCTTTCTCCCGGTCCGGGGAGCTGTTTTTT CASSGSFSRSGELFF
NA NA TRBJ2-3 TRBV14 TGTGCCAGCAGCCAAGGTCCCAAGAGTGCGCAGTATTTT CASSQGPKSAQYF
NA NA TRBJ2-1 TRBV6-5 TGTGCCAGCAAGGGCGGAATTTACAATGAGCAGTTCTTC CASKGGIYNEQFF
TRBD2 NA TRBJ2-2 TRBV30 TGTGCCTGGAGTGTACTAGCGGGGGCCGGGGAGCTGTTTTTT CAWSVLAGAGELFF
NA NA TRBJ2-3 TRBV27 TGTGCCAGCAGTCCTACCCGACGAGATACGCAGTATTTT CASSPTRRDTQYF
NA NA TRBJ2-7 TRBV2 TGTGCCAGCAACTATCTCAACGGGGGCACCGTTCATGAGCAGTACTTC CASNYLNGGTVHEQYF
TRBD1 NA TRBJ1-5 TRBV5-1 TGCGCCAGCAGCTTGGAAGGGGGCGGGAAGCCCCAGCATTTT CASSLEGGGKPQHF
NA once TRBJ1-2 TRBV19 TGTGCCAGTAGTATAGGTCCGCCGAGAGGATATGGCTACACCTTC CASSIGPPRGYGYTF
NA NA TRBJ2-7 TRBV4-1 TGCGCCAGCAGCGCTTCGGCAAGCTCCTACGAGCAGTACTTC CASSASASSYEQYF
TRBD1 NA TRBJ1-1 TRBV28 TGTGCCAGCAGAAGGACAGGGGTGACTGAAGCTTTCTTT CASRRTGVTEAFF
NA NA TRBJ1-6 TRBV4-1 TGCGCCAGCAGCCAAGAACCGGGGTGGAATTCACCCCTCCACTTT CASSQEPGWNSPLHF
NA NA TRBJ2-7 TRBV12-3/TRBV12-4 TGTGCCAGCAGCCATGGGGAGGCCTACGAGCAGTACTTC CASSHGEAYEQYF
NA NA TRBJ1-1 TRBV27 TGTGCCAGCAGTCAACCGCAGGGAACTGAAGCTTTCTTT CASSQPQGTEAFF
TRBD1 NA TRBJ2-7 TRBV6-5 TGTGCCAGCAGTTCAGGGGCAGGGGGATCCTACGAGCAGTACTTC CASSSGAGGSYEQYF
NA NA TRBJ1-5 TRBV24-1 TGTGCCACCAGTGCAACAGCCTCCTCGAATCAGCCCCAGCATTTT CATSATASSNQPQHF
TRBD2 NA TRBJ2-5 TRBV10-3 TGTGCCAGCAGCCGCACTAGCGGAGAGACCCAGTACTTC CASSRTSGETQYF
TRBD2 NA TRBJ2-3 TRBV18 TGTGCCAGCTCACTAGTACCGGGACTAGCGTCAGATACGCAGTATTTT CASSLVPGLASDTQYF
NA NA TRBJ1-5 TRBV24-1 TGTGCCACCACCCAGGTAGGAATCGGGGGTCAGCCCCAGCATTTT CATTQVGIGGQPQHF
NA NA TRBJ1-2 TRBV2 TGTGCCAGCACGGGGGGAACTAACTATGGCTACACCTTC CASTGGTNYGYTF
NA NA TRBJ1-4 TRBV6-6 TGTGCCAGCAGTTATGGGGGGACTAATGAAAAACTGTTTTTT CASSYGGTNEKLFF
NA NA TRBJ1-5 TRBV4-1 TGCGCCAGCAGCCGGGACTCTGGGGGGCAGCCCCAGCATTTT CASSRDSGGQPQHF
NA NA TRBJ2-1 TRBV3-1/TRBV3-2 TGTGCCAGCAGCCCCCGACAGGTTTACAATGAGCAGTTCTTC CASSPRQVYNEQFF
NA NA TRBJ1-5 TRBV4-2 TGTGCCAGCAGCCAAGATGGGGCAGGGAATCAGCCCCAGCATTTT CASSQDGAGNQPQHF
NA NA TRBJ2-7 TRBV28 TGTGCCAGCGAAGGGAACTACGAGCAGTACTTC CASEGNYEQYF
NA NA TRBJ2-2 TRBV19 TGTGCCAGTAGTATGGGGGTCGGGGAGCTGTTTTTT CASSMGVGELFF
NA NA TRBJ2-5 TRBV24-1 TGTGCCACCAGTGATTTCGAAGAGACCCAGTACTTC CATSDFEETQYF
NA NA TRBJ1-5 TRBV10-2 TGCGCCAGCAGTGAGTCGGGTAGGACAGTACCCAATCAGCCCCAGCATTTT CASSESGRTVPNQPQHF
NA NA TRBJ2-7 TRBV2 TGTGCCAGCACCGCGGATTCTGGCCACACATCCTACGAGCAGTACTTC CASTADSGHTSYEQYF
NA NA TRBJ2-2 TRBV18 TGTGCCAGCTCAGCAGGGGCCGGGGAGCTGTTTTTT CASSAGAGELFF
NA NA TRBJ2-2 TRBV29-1 TGCAGCGCACTCTTCTCAGGGGTTGGGGTCACCGGGGAGCTGTTTTTT CSALFSGVGVTGELFF